The rows below give T cell receptor beta chains drawn from one sample of a study of identical twins. TCRdb reprocessed the 5' RACE reads via MiXCR and lists one record per CDR3 protein. Of under 900,000 distinct CDR3 sequences listed, more than 9% are singletons. Separately, the same data were catalogued under a study of yellow fever vaccine responses in identical twins.

The sequenced sample consisted of PBMCs. The receptors shown here come from a woman aged 18-30 years in good health. Each CDR3 is given with its conserved first and last residue. D genes are given only for firm matches. Not all rows give a size; the values are once, few, many and, for expanded clones, a class.

j_gene | abundance | d_gene | v_gene | CDR3aa | CDR3nt
TRBJ2-5 | - | - | TRBV6-1 | CASSILGVQETQYF | TGTGCCAGCAGCATACTGGGGGTCCAAGAGACCCAGTACTTC
TRBJ2-2 | - | TRBD2 | TRBV6-2/TRBV6-3 | CASSYVPGGTGELFF | TGTGCCAGCAGTTACGTACCGGGAGGCACCGGGGAGCTGTTTTTT
TRBJ1-3 | - | - | TRBV9 | CASSVGAYSGNTIYF | TGTGCCAGCAGCGTAGGCGCATACTCTGGAAACACCATATATTTT
TRBJ2-7 | - | - | TRBV10-3 | CAISELSSSYEQYF | TGTGCCATCAGTGAACTGAGTTCCTCCTACGAGCAGTACTTC
TRBJ1-1 | few | - | TRBV27 | CASSLMRGAEAFF | TGTGCCAGCAGTTTAATGAGAGGGGCTGAAGCTTTCTTT
TRBJ2-5 | - | - | TRBV2 | CASSRGPGPQETQYF | TGTGCCAGCAGTCGAGGGCCCGGACCGCAAGAGACCCAGTACTTC
TRBJ2-1 | - | - | TRBV3-2 | CASTQVRGFYNEQFF | TGTGCCAGCACCCAAGTGCGGGGGTTCTACAATGAGCAGTTCTTC
TRBJ1-6 | many | - | TRBV4-1 | CASSQDGGNPYNSPLHF | TGCGCCAGCAGCCAAGATGGGGGGAACCCCTATAATTCACCCCTCCACTTT
TRBJ1-2 | many | - | TRBV4-1 | CASSHGDNYGYTF | TGCGCCAGCAGCCACGGGGACAACTATGGCTACACCTTC
TRBJ1-4 | few | TRBD1 | TRBV5-1 | CASTTGQVQNEKLFF | TGCGCCAGCACTACCGGACAGGTGCAAAATGAAAAACTGTTTTTT
TRBJ1-1 | many | - | TRBV6-5 | CASSYSNSPNTEAFF | TGTGCCAGCAGTTACTCCAACAGCCCGAACACTGAAGCTTTCTTT
TRBJ2-6 | - | - | TRBV28 | CASRPYSSGANVLTF | TGTGCCAGCAGGCCTTACAGCTCTGGGGCCAACGTCCTGACTTTC
TRBJ2-1 | - | - | TRBV27 | CASSLASRFEQFF | TGTGCCAGCAGTTTAGCTTCCAGGTTTGAGCAGTTCTTC
TRBJ2-1 | - | TRBD2 | TRBV12-3/TRBV12-4 | CASSRSGGISYNEQFF | TGTGCCAGCTCTAGGTCGGGGGGAATTTCCTACAATGAGCAGTTCTTC
TRBJ2-2 | many | - | TRBV5-6 | CTSSGARGTGELFF | TGTACCTCATCAGGGGCGCGGGGCACCGGGGAGCTGTTTTTT
TRBJ2-3 | - | - | TRBV27 | CASSTSDVGHFTDTQYF | TGTGCCAGCAGCACCTCGGATGTTGGCCACTTCACAGATACGCAGTATTTT
TRBJ2-7 | few | - | TRBV12-3/TRBV12-4 | CASSPPWGEQYF | TGTGCCAGCAGCCCCCCGTGGGGAGAGCAGTACTTC
TRBJ2-5 | - | TRBD2 | TRBV11-1 | CASSLGGTSGKGKETQYF | TGTGCCAGCAGCTTGGGCGGGACTAGCGGGAAGGGGAAAGAGACCCAGTACTTC
TRBJ1-2 | few | TRBD1 | TRBV12-3/TRBV12-4 | CASSPPLGTANYGYTF | TGTGCCAGCAGTCCACCGCTTGGGACAGCAAACTATGGCTACACCTTC
TRBJ2-3 | - | - | TRBV6-5 | CASSYDGLADTQYF | TGTGCCAGCAGTTATGATGGTTTGGCAGATACGCAGTATTTT
TRBJ2-7 | few | - | TRBV29-1 | CSVVGTIQSYEQYF | TGCAGCGTTGTTGGAACTATTCAATCCTACGAGCAGTACTTC
TRBJ2-3 | - | - | TRBV7-8 | CASSFGGGVGDTQYF | TGTGCCAGCAGCTTTGGGGGCGGGGTCGGTGATACGCAGTATTTT
TRBJ2-1 | many | - | TRBV11-2 | CASSLDGGPNEQFF | TGTGCCAGCAGCTTAGATGGGGGGCCCAATGAGCAGTTCTTC
TRBJ1-4 | - | - | TRBV18 | CASQSLFGKNEKLFF | TGTGCCAGCCAGTCCCTTTTCGGGAAAAATGAAAAACTGTTTTTT
TRBJ1-2 | many | TRBD1 | TRBV6-5 | CASSWDRAYGYTF | TGTGCCAGCAGTTGGGACAGGGCCTATGGCTACACCTTC
TRBJ2-1 | - | - | TRBV9 | CASSVGADPYNEQFF | TGTGCCAGCAGCGTAGGAGCGGACCCTTACAATGAGCAGTTCTTC
TRBJ2-1 | few | TRBD2 | TRBV27 | CASSSLAGGAWDEQFF | TGTGCCAGCAGTTCATTAGCGGGAGGGGCATGGGATGAGCAGTTCTTC
TRBJ2-7 | few | TRBD2 | TRBV6-1 | CASNPKGAGGTYEQYF | TGTGCCAGCAACCCCAAGGGGGCGGGAGGGACCTACGAGCAGTACTTC
TRBJ2-3 | few | TRBD1 | TRBV29-1 | CSVEGTGVADTQYF | TGCAGCGTTGAGGGGACAGGGGTCGCAGATACGCAGTATTTT
TRBJ2-3 | - | TRBD2 | TRBV29-1 | CSVDGGAGSDTQYF | TGCAGCGTTGACGGGGGGGCAGGTTCAGATACGCAGTATTTT
TRBJ2-5 | few | TRBD2 | TRBV10-3 | CAISESTGLAGGPRETQYF | TGTGCCATCAGTGAGTCGACGGGACTAGCGGGAGGGCCGCGGGAGACCCAGTACTTC
TRBJ2-1 | many | TRBD1 | TRBV28 | CASSLPGQGNNEQFF | TGTGCCAGCAGTTTACCGGGACAGGGGAACAATGAGCAGTTCTTC
TRBJ1-1 | - | - | TRBV12-3/TRBV12-4 | CASSIGHNTEAFF | TGTGCCAGCAGCATCGGGCACAACACTGAAGCTTTCTTT
TRBJ2-6 | few | - | TRBV12-3/TRBV12-4 | CASTKKPSGANVLTF | TGTGCCAGCACCAAAAAGCCCTCTGGGGCCAACGTCCTGACTTTC
TRBJ1-1 | - | - | TRBV29-1 | CSVDSRGEAFF | TGCAGCGTTGATAGTAGGGGTGAAGCTTTCTTT
TRBJ2-2 | few | - | TRBV6-2/TRBV6-3 | CASTVGTGELFF | TGTGCCAGCACGGTGGGGACCGGGGAGCTGTTTTTT
TRBJ2-5 | many | TRBD2 | TRBV12-3/TRBV12-4 | CASIQGLAPFETQYF | TGTGCCAGCATTCAGGGACTAGCTCCTTTCGAGACCCAGTACTTC
TRBJ2-3 | - | - | TRBV9 | CASSVNTDTQYF | TGTGCCAGCAGCGTAAACACAGATACGCAGTATTTT
TRBJ1-2 | many | - | TRBV12-3/TRBV12-4 | CASSFFGGYTF | TGTGCCAGCAGTTTCTTTGGCGGCTACACCTTC
TRBJ2-2 | many | - | TRBV3-1 | CASSHPGELFF | TGTGCCAGCAGCCATCCCGGGGAGCTGTTTTTT
TRBJ2-3 | - | TRBD2 | TRBV9 | CASSVALAGLTDTQYF | TGTGCCAGCAGCGTAGCACTAGCGGGACTCACAGATACGCAGTATTTT